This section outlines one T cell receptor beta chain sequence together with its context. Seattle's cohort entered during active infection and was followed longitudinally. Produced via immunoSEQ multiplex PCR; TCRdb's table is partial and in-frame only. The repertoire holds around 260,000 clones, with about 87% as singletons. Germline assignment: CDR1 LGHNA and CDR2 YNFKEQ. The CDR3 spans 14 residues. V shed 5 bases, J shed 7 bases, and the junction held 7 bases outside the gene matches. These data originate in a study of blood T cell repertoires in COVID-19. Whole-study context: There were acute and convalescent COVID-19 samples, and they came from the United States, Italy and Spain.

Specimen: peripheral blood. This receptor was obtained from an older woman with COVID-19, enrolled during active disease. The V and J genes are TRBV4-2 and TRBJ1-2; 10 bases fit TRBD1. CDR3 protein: CASSTRQGAGGYTF. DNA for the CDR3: TGTGCCAGCAGCACACGACAGGGGGCTGGTGGCTACACCTTC.